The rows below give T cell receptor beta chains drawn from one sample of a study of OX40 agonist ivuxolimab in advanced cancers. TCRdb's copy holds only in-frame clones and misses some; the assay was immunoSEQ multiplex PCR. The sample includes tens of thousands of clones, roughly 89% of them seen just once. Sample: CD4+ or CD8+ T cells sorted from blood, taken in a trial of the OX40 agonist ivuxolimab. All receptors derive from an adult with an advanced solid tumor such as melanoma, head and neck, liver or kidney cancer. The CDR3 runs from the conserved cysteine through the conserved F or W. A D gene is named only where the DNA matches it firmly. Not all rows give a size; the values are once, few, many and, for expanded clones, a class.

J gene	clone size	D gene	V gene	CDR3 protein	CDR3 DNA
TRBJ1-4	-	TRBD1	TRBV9	CASSPGQGALWEKLFF	TGTGCCAGCAGCCCCGGACAGGGGGCGCTTTGGGAAAAACTGTTTTTT
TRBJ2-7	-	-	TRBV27	CASSPRRSSYEQYF	TGTGCCAGCAGTCCCAGACGGAGCTCCTACGAGCAGTACTTC
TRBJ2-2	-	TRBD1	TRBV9	CASSPRDRVTGELFF	TGTGCCAGCAGCCCGAGGGACAGGGTGACCGGGGAGCTGTTTTTT
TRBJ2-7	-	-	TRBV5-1	CASSLGQDYEQYF	TGCGCCAGCAGCTTGGGGCAGGACTACGAGCAGTACTTC
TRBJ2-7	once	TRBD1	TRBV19	CASSTSGEGAEQYF	TGTGCCAGTAGTACGTCCGGAGAGGGGGCCGAGCAGTACTTC
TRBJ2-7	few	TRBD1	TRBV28	CASSLSSRGLEYF	TGTGCCAGCAGTTTATCGTCCAGGGGGCTCGAGTACTTC
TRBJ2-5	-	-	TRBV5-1	CASSLGTQETQYF	TGCGCCAGCAGCTTGGGAACCCAAGAGACCCAGTACTTC
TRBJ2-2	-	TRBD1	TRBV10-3	CAISGDRHTGELFF	TGTGCCATCAGTGGGGACAGACACACCGGGGAGCTGTTTTTT
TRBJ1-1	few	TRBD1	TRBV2	CASRGRGTGGDTEAFF	TGTGCCAGCAGGGGCCGCGGTACAGGGGGGGACACTGAAGCTTTCTTT
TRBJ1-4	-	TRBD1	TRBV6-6	CASSYVRGEKLFF	TGTGCCAGCAGTTACGTCAGGGGGGAGAAACTGTTTTTT
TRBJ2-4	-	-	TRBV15	CATALSGINIQYF	TGTGCCACTGCACTCTCAGGGATCAACATTCAGTACTTC
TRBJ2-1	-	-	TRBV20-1	CSAIGRNEQFF	TGCAGTGCTATAGGGCGGAATGAGCAGTTCTTC
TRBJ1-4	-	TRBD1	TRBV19	CASSMGQAPGHEKLFF	TGTGCCAGTAGTATGGGACAGGCCCCCGGGCATGAAAAACTGTTTTTT
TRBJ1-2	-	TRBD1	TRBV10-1	CASSRNRGYGYTF	TGCGCCAGCAGTCGGAACAGGGGCTATGGCTACACCTTC
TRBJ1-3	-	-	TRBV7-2	CASSSWTESFSGNTIYF	TGTGCCAGCAGCTCTTGGACGGAGAGCTTCTCTGGAAACACCATATATTTT
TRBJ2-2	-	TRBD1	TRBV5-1	CASRGTDDGELFF	TGCGCCAGCAGGGGGACAGACGACGGGGAGCTGTTTTTT
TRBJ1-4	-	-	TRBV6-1	CASSEVRSEKLFF	TGTGCCAGCAGTGAAGTCAGGAGTGAAAAACTGTTTTTT
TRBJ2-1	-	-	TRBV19	CASSRYNEQFF	TGTGCCAGTAGTAGGTACAATGAGCAGTTCTTC
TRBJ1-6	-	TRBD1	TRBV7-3	CASSAGPYRGVPLHF	TGTGCCAGCAGCGCAGGACCCTACAGGGGTGTCCCCCTCCACTTT
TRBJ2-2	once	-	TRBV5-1	CASSFWASPMANTGELFF	TGCGCCAGCAGCTTCTGGGCCAGCCCTATGGCGAACACCGGGGAGCTGTTTTTT
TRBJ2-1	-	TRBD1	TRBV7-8	CASNDRANEQFF	TGTGCCAGCAACGACAGGGCCAATGAGCAGTTCTTC
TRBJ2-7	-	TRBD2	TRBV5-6	CASSFTVPSGGAYEQYF	TGTGCCAGCAGCTTTACCGTGCCCAGCGGGGGGGCCTACGAGCAGTACTTC
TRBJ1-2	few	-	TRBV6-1	CASSHGGVQSRGYTF	TGTGCCAGCAGTCACGGCGGGGTTCAGAGTAGGGGCTACACCTTC
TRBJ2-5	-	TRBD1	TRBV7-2	CASSLYRGRGETQYF	TGTGCCAGCAGCCTATACAGGGGGCGGGGAGAGACCCAGTACTTC
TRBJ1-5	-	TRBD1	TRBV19	CASSTRQGAGVGNQPQHF	TGTGCCAGTAGTACCCGGCAGGGGGCTGGGGTGGGCAATCAGCCCCAGCATTTT
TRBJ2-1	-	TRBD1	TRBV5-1	CASSGGPDRRSYNEQFF	TGCGCCAGCAGCGGGGGACCGGACAGGCGCTCCTACAATGAGCAGTTCTTC
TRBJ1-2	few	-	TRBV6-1	CASVVNYGYTF	TGTGCCAGCGTGGTGAACTATGGCTACACCTTC
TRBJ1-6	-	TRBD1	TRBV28	CASTPRPGGRGLSSPLHF	TGTGCCAGCACCCCAAGACCCGGTGGCAGGGGGCTTAGTTCACCCCTCCACTTT
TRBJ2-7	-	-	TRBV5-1	CASSRQPNPSYEQYF	TGCGCCAGCAGCCGACAGCCCAACCCCTCCTACGAGCAGTACTTC
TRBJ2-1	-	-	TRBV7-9	CASSFQVSSYNEQFF	TGTGCCAGCAGCTTTCAGGTTAGCTCCTACAATGAGCAGTTCTTC
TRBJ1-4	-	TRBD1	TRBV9	CASSGGQGSVTNEKLFF	TGTGCCAGCAGCGGCGGACAGGGCAGCGTTACTAATGAAAAACTGTTTTTT
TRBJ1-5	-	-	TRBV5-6	CASSLGLRGRNQPQHF	TGTGCCAGCAGCTTGGGGTTGCGGGGTCGCAATCAGCCCCAGCATTTT
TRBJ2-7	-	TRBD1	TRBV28	CASSSPSTGTGGYEQYF	TGTGCCAGCAGTTCTCCCTCGACCGGGACAGGGGGCTACGAGCAGTACTTC
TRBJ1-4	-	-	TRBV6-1	CASSRDISEKLFF	TGTGCCAGCAGTCGGGACATCTCTGAAAAACTGTTTTTT
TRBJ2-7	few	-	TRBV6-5	CASSHNRLAYEQYF	TGTGCCAGCAGCCACAACCGACTGGCCTACGAGCAGTACTTC
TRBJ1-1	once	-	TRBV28	CASSSMRYSEAFF	TGTGCCAGCAGTTCGATGCGCTATAGTGAAGCTTTCTTT
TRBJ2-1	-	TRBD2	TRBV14	CASSQGSGTRVYNEQFF	TGTGCCAGCAGCCAAGGCTCCGGGACTAGAGTCTACAATGAGCAGTTCTTC
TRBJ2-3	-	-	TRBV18	CASSLGPSRPDTQYF	TGTGCCAGCTCCCTGGGACCGAGCCGTCCAGATACGCAGTATTTT
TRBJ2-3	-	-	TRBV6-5	CASSPTGTSTDTQYF	TGTGCCAGCAGCCCAACAGGGACTAGCACAGATACGCAGTATTTT
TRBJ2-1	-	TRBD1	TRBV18	CASSSRGQGAYNEQFF	TGTGCCAGCTCGAGCAGGGGACAGGGAGCCTACAATGAGCAGTTCTTC
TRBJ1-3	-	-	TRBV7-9	CASSLGFPGDTIYF	TGTGCCAGCAGCTTAGGGTTTCCTGGGGACACCATATATTTT
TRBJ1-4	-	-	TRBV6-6	CASSYQGLVGEKLFF	TGTGCCAGCAGCTACCAGGGCCTTGTAGGAGAAAAACTGTTTTTT
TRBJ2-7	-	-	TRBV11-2	CASSRTLPDEQYF	TGTGCCAGCAGCCGAACGCTGCCCGACGAGCAGTACTTC
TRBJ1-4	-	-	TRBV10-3	CAIGEPTNEKLFF	TGTGCCATCGGGGAACCAACTAATGAAAAACTGTTTTTT
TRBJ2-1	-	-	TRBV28	CASSLSEGGEQFF	TGTGCCAGCAGTTTATCAGAGGGTGGTGAGCAGTTCTTC
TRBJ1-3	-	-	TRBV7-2	CASSPRQPPEGNTIYF	TGTGCCAGCAGCCCCCGACAGCCCCCGGAGGGAAACACCATATATTTT
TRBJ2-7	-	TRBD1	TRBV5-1	CASSPRQGAGDEQYF	TGCGCCAGCAGCCCTCGACAGGGGGCTGGGGACGAGCAGTACTTC
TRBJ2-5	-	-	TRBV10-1	CASSESNVEQGAEETQYF	TGCGCCAGCAGTGAGTCGAACGTCGAACAGGGTGCGGAGGAGACCCAGTACTTC
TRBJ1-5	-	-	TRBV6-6	CASSLGQSGQPQHF	TGTGCCAGCAGTTTAGGACAGAGCGGGCAGCCCCAGCATTTT
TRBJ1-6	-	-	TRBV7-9	CASSFQTDSPLHF	TGTGCCAGCAGCTTCCAGACAGATTCACCCCTCCACTTT
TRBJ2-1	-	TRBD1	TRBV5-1	CASSPGATGGNEQFF	TGCGCCAGCAGCCCAGGGGCGACAGGGGGGAATGAGCAGTTCTTC
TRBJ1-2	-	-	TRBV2	CASSEALRGVRGYTF	TGTGCCAGCAGTGAAGCGCTTCGCGGGGTTAGAGGCTACACCTTC
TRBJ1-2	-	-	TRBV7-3	CASSLTGDGDYGYTF	TGTGCCAGCAGCTTAACAGGGGATGGGGACTATGGCTACACCTTC
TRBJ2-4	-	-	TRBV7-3	CASSPKGLPGEDIQYF	TGTGCCAGCAGCCCGAAGGGCCTACCGGGTGAGGACATTCAGTACTTC
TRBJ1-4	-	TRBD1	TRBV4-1	CASSQSHRDREKLFF	TGCGCCAGCAGCCAATCGCACCGGGACAGGGAAAAACTGTTTTTT
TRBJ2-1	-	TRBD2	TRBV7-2	CASSLREVFNEQFF	TGTGCCAGCAGTCTCCGGGAGGTCTTTAATGAGCAGTTCTTC
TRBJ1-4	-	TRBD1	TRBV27	CASSSSGQGFEKLFF	TGTGCCAGCAGTTCCTCGGGACAGGGATTTGAAAAACTGTTTTTT
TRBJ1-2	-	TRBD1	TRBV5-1	CASSLGTGGRNGYTF	TGCGCCAGCAGCTTGGGGACAGGGGGCAGGAATGGCTACACCTTC